The 32 T cell receptor beta chains below were found in one sample sequenced in a study of blood T cell repertoires in COVID-19. Data came from immunoSEQ multiplex PCR; TCRdb stores just in-frame clones and leaves some out. The sample has approximately 300,000 clones; approximately 89% are singletons. The specimen was PBMCs or T cells enriched from blood (not recorded which). The receptors shown here come from a woman aged 25 to 39 who had recovered from COVID-19.

The chain is built from TRBV18 and TRBJ1-6; 10 bases match TRBD1. CDR1 is KGHSH, CDR2 LQKENI, per germline. The CDR3 has 15 amino acids. V was clipped by 5 bases and J by 3 bases; unmatched bases: 1. The DNA of the CDR3 is TGTGCCAGCTCAGGGACAGGGGTCTATAATTCACCCCTCCACTTT. It translates to CASSGTGVYNSPLHF.

The chain employs TRBV6-5 and TRBJ1-4; a possible D gene is TRBD1 (5 bases). Trimming removed 10 bases at V and 6 bases at J, with 18 bases between. In germline, CDR1 is MNHEY, CDR2 SVGAGI. The CDR3 has 14 amino acids. The chain's CDR3 is CATNPGGGYEKLFF. CDR3 DNA sequence: TGTGCCACCAACCCCGGGGGGGGATATGAAAAACTGTTTTTT.

This chain joins TRBV9 and TRBJ1-2, with a possible D match to TRBD1 (5 bases). CDR1 and CDR2 (germline): SGDLS, YYNGEE. Trimming took 4 bases from V and 8 from J, leaving 18 bases between them. The CDR3 length is 14 residues. DNA for the CDR3: TGTGCCAGCAGCCCTCTCAGGAGGGACGAAGGCTACACCTTC. Amino acid sequence: CASSPLRRDEGYTF.

The chain is built from TRBV5-4 and TRBJ1-2; no firm D call. This CDR3 has 13 amino acids. Trimming pared 4 bases from V and 7 bases from J, leaving 14 bases between. From germline, CDR1 is SGHNT and CDR2 YYREEE (reference sequence). CDR3 loop: CASSKLGPGGYTF. The CDR3, as DNA: TGTGCCAGCAGCAAGCTCGGTCCAGGTGGCTACACCTTC.

The CDR3 sequence: CASSQAPNEQFF. CDR3 coding DNA: TGTGCCAGCAGTCAAGCCCCCAATGAGCAGTTCTTC. V gene TRBV7-9 combines with J gene TRBJ2-1; no clear D gene. CDR1 and CDR2 from the germline V gene are SEHNR and FQNEAQ (reference sequence). Trimming pared 6 bases from V and 6 bases from J, leaving 9 bases between. The CDR3 spans 12 residues.

This clone was observed once. The genes are TRBV5-6 and TRBJ1-1; 9 bases map to TRBD1. The CDR3 is made up of 16 amino acids. Per the germline V gene, CDR1 is SGHDT and CDR2 is YYEEEE. Trimming took 2 bases from V and 7 from J; bases not matched to a gene: 12. The CDR3 DNA reads TGTGCCAGCAGCTTTCTAAGGGGACAGGGAGGGGGTGAAGCTTTCTTT. It specifies CASSFLRGQGGGEAFF.

The J gene is TRBJ1-5, the V gene TRBV10-3, with TRBD1 as a possible D gene (6 bases). Per the germline V gene, CDR1 is ENHRY and CDR2 is SYGVKD. This CDR3 contains 15 residues. V was trimmed by 6 bases and J by 4 bases, leaving 16 bases between them. CDR3 sequence: CAISDGRGGNQPQHF. CDR3 DNA sequence: TGTGCCATCAGCGATGGGAGGGGGGGGAATCAGCCCCAGCATTTT.

This clone was recorded only once. The chain carries TRBV11-1 and TRBJ1-1; 11 bases line up with TRBD1. V lost 3 bases and J lost 5; bases outside the gene matches: 5. The CDR3 length is 15 residues. Germline V gene data show CDR1 as SGHAT and CDR2 as FQDESV (reference sequence). CDR3 sequence reads: CASSFRGTGGTEAFF. CDR3 in DNA: TGTGCCAGCAGCTTTCGTGGGACAGGGGGTACTGAAGCTTTCTTT. The variable domain in full, with the rest retrieved from reference TRBV11-1 and TRBJ1-1, is EAEVAQSPRYKITEKSQAVAFWCDPISGHATLYWYRQILGQGPELLVQFQDESVVDDSQLPKDRFSAERLKGVDSTLKIQPAELGDSAMYLCASSFRGTGGTEAFFGQGTRLTVV.

This clone was seen just once. V is TRBV9 and J is TRBJ2-3, with 12 positions matching TRBD2. The ends lost 4 bases at V and 3 bases at J; junction bases unmatched: 9. CDR1 is SGDLS and CDR2 is YYNGEE in the germline V gene. There are 17 residues in the CDR3. CDR3 sequence: CASSPRLAGALTDTQYF. In nucleotides, the CDR3 is TGTGCCAGCAGCCCTCGACTAGCGGGGGCTCTAACAGATACGCAGTATTTT.

This chain joins TRBV7-8 and TRBJ2-5, with D hard to call. CDR3 length: 12 residues. V was trimmed by 4 bases and J by 4 bases, leaving 7 bases between them. Germline values: CDR1 SGHVS, CDR2 FQNEAQ. DNA of the CDR3: TGTGCCAGCAGCTCCACTCTAGAGACCCAGTACTTC. Translation gives CASSSTLETQYF.

This chain joins TRBV6-2 or TRBV6-3 and TRBJ1-2, with D tentatively TRBD1 (5 bases). The CDR3 consists of 12 residues. CDR1 is MNHEY, CDR2 SVGEGT, per germline. The ends were cut back, 0 bases at V and 14 bases at J, with 13 bases in the middle. The CDR3 spells CASSYSDRPSTF. The CDR3, as DNA: TGTGCCAGCAGTTACTCAGACAGACCGTCGACCTTC.

The V call is TRBV5-6, the J call TRBJ1-2; D not resolved. The V and J ends lost 1 base and 0 bases respectively, with 13 bases between them. This CDR3 has 16 amino acids. Germline V gene sequence: CDR1 SGHDT, CDR2 YYEEEE. CDR3 residues: CASSLIQSAPNYGYTF. CDR3 DNA sequence: TGTGCCAGCAGCTTGATACAGTCCGCACCTAACTATGGCTACACCTTC.

The chain links TRBV7-9 to TRBJ1-6; D is perhaps TRBD1 (5 bases). CDR1 is SEHNR and CDR2 is FQNEAQ in the germline V gene (reference sequence). The CDR3 contains 14 residues. Trimming pared 5 bases from V and 10 bases from J, leaving 15 bases between. The CDR3 loop reads CASSPRGGGSPLHF. CDR3 DNA sequence: TGTGCCAGCAGCCCAAGGGGAGGAGGGTCACCCCTCCACTTT.

DNA for the CDR3: TGTGCCAGCAGAGGGACAGGCGGGACTAGCGGGGGCTCCTATTACACAGATACGCAGTATTTT. Its protein product is CASRGTGGTSGGSYYTDTQYF. The chain combines TRBV9 with TRBJ2-3; 14 positions match TRBD2. This CDR3 is built from 21 residues. Looked up from germline, CDR1 is SGDLS and CDR2 is YYNGEE. Trimming removed 5 bases from V and 2 bases from J; junction bases left unmatched: 19.

This chain links TRBV28 with TRBJ1-1; D not resolved. CDR1 and CDR2 from the germline V gene are MDHEN and SYDVKM. V was cut by 6 bases and J by 1 base, with 12 bases left in between. The length of the CDR3 is 14 residues. CDR3 protein: CASSPTRQNTEAFF. Written as DNA, the CDR3 is TGTGCCAGCAGCCCTACTCGACAGAACACTGAAGCTTTCTTT.

This sequence joins TRBV19 and TRBJ2-1, with 8 bases aligning to TRBD2. With V trimmed by 10 bases and J by 4 bases, 9 bases remained unmatched. This CDR3 contains 14 residues. Germline V gene sequence: CDR1 LNHDA, CDR2 SQIVND (reference sequence). CDR3 region: CATEGLAGYNEQFF. CDR3 bases: TGTGCCACCGAAGGACTAGCAGGGTACAATGAGCAGTTCTTC. Filled out from reference TRBV19 and TRBJ2-1, the complete variable domain reads DGGITQSPKYLFRKEGQNVTLSCEQNLNHDAMYWYRQDPGQGLRLIYYSQIVNDFQKGDIAEGYSVSREKKESFPLTVTSAQKNPTAFYLCATEGLAGYNEQFFGPGTRLTVL.

The chain recombines TRBV6-1 with TRBJ1-4; TRBD1 matches 8 bases. CDR3 length equals 13 residues. Germline lookup yields CDR1 MNHNS and CDR2 SASEGT. Trimming cost V 2 bases and J 7 bases; bases outside gene matches: 0. Here the CDR3 reads CASSEQGAEKLFF. For the CDR3, the DNA is TGTGCCAGCAGTGAACAGGGGGCTGAAAAACTGTTTTTT.

V and J are TRBV2 and TRBJ2-7, with D maybe TRBD2 (6 bases). Germline-derived CDR1 and CDR2 are SNHLY and FYNNEI. The CDR3 spans 11 residues. Trimming removed 7 bases at V and 4 bases at J, with 8 bases between. The CDR3 DNA is TGTGCCAGCATGGAGGGATACGAGCAGTACTTC. This codes for CASMEGYEQYF.

The V and J genes are TRBV7-8 and TRBJ1-3, with D uncertain. Trimming removed 3 bases at V and 1 base at J, with 13 bases between. Germline loops: CDR1 SGHVS, CDR2 FQNEAQ. The CDR3 is 16 amino acids. The CDR3 region is CASSFGGLLSGNTIYF. CDR3 nucleotide sequence: TGTGCCAGCAGCTTCGGAGGGCTCCTATCTGGAAACACCATATATTTT.

The rearrangement joins TRBV5-4 to TRBJ2-2, with 7 bases identical to TRBD1. Germline CDR1 is SGHNT and CDR2 is YYREEE (reference sequence). Trimming cost V 4 bases and J 0 bases; bases outside gene matches: 3. CDR3 length equals 15 residues. DNA for the CDR3: TGTGCCAGCAGCCCGGACAGGACGAACACCGGGGAGCTGTTTTTT. Translating gives CASSPDRTNTGELFF.

This clone was detected once. The rearrangement joins TRBV7-6 to TRBJ1-2; tentatively, D is TRBD1 (5 bases). Per germline, CDR1 SGHVS and CDR2 FNYEAQ. This CDR3 comprises 14 residues. Trimming shortened V by 5 bases and J by 4 bases, and 14 bases separated the two germline ends. The CDR3 spells CASSATGKSYGYTF. DNA of the CDR3: TGTGCCAGCAGCGCTACAGGAAAGAGCTATGGCTACACCTTC. The full variable domain, with the rest looked up from reference TRBV7-6 and TRBJ1-2, is GAGVSQSPRYKVTKRGQDVALRCDPISGHVSLYWYRQALGQGPEFLTYFNYEAQQDKSGLPNDRFSAERPEGSISTLTIQRTEQRDSAMYRCASSATGKSYGYTFGSGTRLTVV.

The chain recombines TRBV7-6 with TRBJ2-5, with 7 bases lining up with TRBD2. The germline V gene encodes CDR1 SGHVS and CDR2 FNYEAQ. This CDR3 has 14 residues. Losses at the gene ends were 1 base for V and 5 bases for J; bases not matched to a gene: 4. The CDR3 DNA is TGTGCCAGCAGCTTAGGGGTACTAGCGGAGACCCAGTACTTC. Protein product: CASSLGVLAETQYF. The variable domain in full, with the rest retrieved from reference TRBV7-6 and TRBJ2-5, is GAGVSQSPRYKVTKRGQDVALRCDPISGHVSLYWYRQALGQGPEFLTYFNYEAQQDKSGLPNDRFSAERPEGSISTLTIQRTEQRDSAMYRCASSLGVLAETQYFGPGTRLLVL.

The V gene is TRBV5-4, the J gene TRBJ2-1, with TRBD2 matching over 8 bases. J lost 0 bases, V lost 4 bases, and 6 bases had no gene match. The germline V gene encodes CDR1 SGHNT and CDR2 YYREEE (reference sequence). CDR3 length: 16 residues. CDR3 DNA: TGTGCCAGCAGCCTGACGGGAGGGAGCTCCTACAATGAGCAGTTCTTC. Translated, it gives CASSLTGGSSYNEQFF.

V gene TRBV9 combines with J gene TRBJ2-5; 7 nucleotides align to TRBD1. The germline V gene encodes CDR1 SGDLS and CDR2 YYNGEE. The CDR3 is 15 residues long. Losses at the gene ends were 6 bases for V and 5 bases for J; bases not matched to a gene: 13. This CDR3 reads CASTSKGASRETQYF. The CDR3 DNA reads TGTGCCAGCACTTCCAAGGGGGCCTCAAGGGAGACCCAGTACTTC.

The chain uses TRBV3-1 (or the pseudogene TRBV3-2) and TRBJ1-4; TRBD1 matches 8 bases. CDR3 length equals 15 residues. Germline V gene lookup returns CDR1 LGHDT and CDR2 YNNKEL (reference sequence). The V gene end was trimmed by 2 bases and the J gene end by 8 bases; junction bases not matched to a gene: 7. The CDR3 sequence: CASSQHHRGGEKLFF. CDR3 DNA: TGTGCCAGCAGCCAACACCACAGGGGGGGGGAAAAACTGTTTTTT.

This clone was seen a single time. This rearrangement joins TRBV11-3 to TRBJ2-7; TRBD1 matches at 8 bases. Germline CDR1 SGHNT, CDR2 YENEEA. Trimming took 3 bases from V and 1 from J; bases not matched to a gene: 5. CDR3 length: 15 amino acids. The CDR3 DNA sequence: TGTGCCAGCAGCTTGGGACAGGCGGAATCCTACGAGCAGTACTTC. Translation: CASSLGQAESYEQYF.

J is TRBJ1-5 and V is TRBV6-5; D remains ambiguous. There are 13 residues in the CDR3. V was trimmed by 3 bases and J by 2 bases, leaving 5 bases between them. Germline V gene sequence: CDR1 MNHEY, CDR2 SVGAGI. The CDR3 DNA reads TGTGCCAGCAGTTATAATGGCAATCAGCCCCAGCATTTT. This sequence encodes CASSYNGNQPQHF.

The chain uses TRBV7-6 and TRBJ1-2; TRBD1 is a possible D gene (5 bases). V lost 4 bases and J 4 bases, leaving 19 bases between the germline ends. Germline CDR1 and CDR2: SGHVS and FNYEAQ. The CDR3 totals 16 residues. The CDR3 nucleotides are TGTGCCAGCAGCTCCGGTGGGGGGGGATTCCTCTATGGCTACACCTTC. Amino acid sequence: CASSSGGGGFLYGYTF.

The chain recombines TRBV9 with TRBJ1-6; the D is unclear. The CDR3 spans 18 residues. Germline-derived CDR1 and CDR2 are SGDLS and YYNGEE. The germline V and J ends were trimmed by 3 bases and 6 bases, with 22 bases remaining between them. CDR3 amino acids: CASSDPLRYQEPNSPLHF. In DNA, the CDR3 is TGTGCCAGCAGCGATCCCCTTCGGTATCAGGAACCTAATTCACCCCTCCACTTT.

V gene TRBV20-1 combines with J gene TRBJ1-2; D remains ambiguous. Trimming left V 0 bases short and J 8 bases short, with 7 bases between. Germline CDR1 and CDR2: DFQATT and SNEGSKA (reference sequence). The CDR3 covers 11 residues. The CDR3 coding sequence is TGCAGTGCTAGAGACCCCGAGGGCTACACCTTC. Its protein product is CSARDPEGYTF.

V usage is TRBV18 and J usage is TRBJ1-4, with D possibly being TRBD1 (6 bases). The V end lost 5 bases, the J end lost 3 bases, and 13 bases lay between the germline ends. Germline V gene sequence: CDR1 KGHSH, CDR2 LQKENI. This CDR3 has 15 amino acids. This CDR3 is CASSDGQRSNEKLFF. The CDR3 DNA is TGTGCCAGCTCAGACGGACAGCGATCTAATGAAAAACTGTTTTTT.

DNA for the CDR3: TGTGCCAGCAGCTCGAGGGACAGGGGGACCTATGGCTACACCTTC. It is translated as CASSSRDRGTYGYTF. The chain joins TRBV5-4 to TRBJ1-2, with 11 bases fitting TRBD1. Unmatched junction bases numbered 5, after V lost 3 bases and J lost 4 bases. The V gene's germline CDR1 is SGHNT and CDR2 YYREEE (reference sequence). This CDR3 region has 15 residues.